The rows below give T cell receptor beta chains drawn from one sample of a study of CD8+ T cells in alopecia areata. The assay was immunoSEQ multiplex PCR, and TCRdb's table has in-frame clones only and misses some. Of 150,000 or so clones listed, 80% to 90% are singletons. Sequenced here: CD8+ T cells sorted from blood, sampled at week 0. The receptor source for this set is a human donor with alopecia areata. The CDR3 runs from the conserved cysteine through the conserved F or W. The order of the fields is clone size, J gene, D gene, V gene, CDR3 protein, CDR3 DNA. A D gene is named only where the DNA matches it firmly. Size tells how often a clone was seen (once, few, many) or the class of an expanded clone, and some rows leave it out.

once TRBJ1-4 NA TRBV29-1 CSVEETENEKLFF TGCAGCGTTGAAGAAACAGAAAATGAAAAACTGTTTTTT
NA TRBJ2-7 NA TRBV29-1 CSAQLKSLRYEQYF TGCAGCGCCCAACTCAAGAGCCTCAGATACGAGCAGTACTTC
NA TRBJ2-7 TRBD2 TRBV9 CASSVGSSGSSPYEQYF TGTGCCAGCAGCGTAGGAAGTAGCGGGAGTTCCCCCTACGAGCAGTACTTC
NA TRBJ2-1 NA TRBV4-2 CASSQEQFRNEQFF TGTGCCAGCAGCCAAGAACAGTTCCGGAATGAGCAGTTCTTC
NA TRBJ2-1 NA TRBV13 CASSLGGNEQFF TGTGCCAGCAGCTTGGGCGGCAATGAGCAGTTCTTC
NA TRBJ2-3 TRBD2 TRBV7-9 CASSTYSGGLTDTQYF TGTGCCAGCAGTACCTATAGCGGGGGGCTCACAGATACGCAGTATTTT
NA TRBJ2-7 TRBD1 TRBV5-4 CASSMATGGYEQYF TGTGCCAGCAGTATGGCCACAGGGGGCTACGAGCAGTACTTC
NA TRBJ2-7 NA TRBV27 CASSFGGPSYEQYF TGTGCCAGCAGTTTCGGGGGACCCTCCTACGAGCAGTACTTC
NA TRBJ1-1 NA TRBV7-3 CASSHGGNTEAFF TGTGCCAGCAGTCATGGAGGGAACACTGAAGCTTTCTTT
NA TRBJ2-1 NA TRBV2 CASSQGGNEQFF TGTGCCAGCAGCCAGGGAGGCAATGAGCAGTTCTTC
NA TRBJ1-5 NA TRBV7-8 CASSLLNWDLRDNQPQHF TGTGCCAGCAGCTTACTTAACTGGGACCTCCGCGACAATCAGCCCCAGCATTTT
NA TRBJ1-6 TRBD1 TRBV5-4 CASSKTGANSPLHF TGTGCCAGCAGCAAGACAGGGGCTAATTCACCCCTCCACTTT
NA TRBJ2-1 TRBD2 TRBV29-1 CSVETSGSRWDEQFF TGCAGCGTCGAAACTAGCGGGAGTCGTTGGGATGAGCAGTTCTTC
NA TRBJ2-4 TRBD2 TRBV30 CAWSVPLAGAWAKNIQYF TGTGCCTGGAGTGTACCGCTAGCGGGAGCCTGGGCCAAAAACATTCAGTACTTC
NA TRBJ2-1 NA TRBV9 CASSRGYNEQFF TGTGCCAGCAGCAGGGGGTACAATGAGCAGTTCTTC
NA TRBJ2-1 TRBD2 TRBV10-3 CAISESGGSSYNEQFF TGTGCCATCAGTGAGTCCGGCGGGAGCTCCTACAATGAGCAGTTCTTC
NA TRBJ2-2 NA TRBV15 CATSRDKQGLWTGELFF TGTGCCACCAGCAGAGATAAACAGGGTCTGTGGACCGGGGAGCTGTTTTTT